What follows is one T cell receptor beta chain and its context. The CDR3 has 18 residues. Trimming took off 7 bases at V and 2 bases at J, with 24 bases between the two ends. Germline loops: CDR1 SNHLY, CDR2 FYNNEI. These data are taken from a study of OX40 agonist ivuxolimab in advanced cancers. Study in general: From about 23 to 85 years was the age range, with a mean of approximately 58 years, and about 83% were male.

Libraries were prepared by immunoSEQ multiplex PCR; TCRdb keeps only in-frame clonotypes and omits some of them. The sample holds about 99,000 clones, roughly nine tenths seen once. V and J are TRBV2 and TRBJ1-5; D perhaps matches TRBD1 (6 bases). The receptor was isolated from an adult with an advanced solid tumor such as melanoma, head and neck, liver or kidney cancer. The sequencing here drew on CD4+ or CD8+ T cells sorted from blood, taken in a trial of the OX40 agonist ivuxolimab. This CDR3 reads CASNPGRGWGLGNQPQHF. In DNA form, the CDR3 reads TGTGCCAGCAATCCAGGCAGGGGATGGGGGTTGGGCAATCAGCCCCAGCATTTT.